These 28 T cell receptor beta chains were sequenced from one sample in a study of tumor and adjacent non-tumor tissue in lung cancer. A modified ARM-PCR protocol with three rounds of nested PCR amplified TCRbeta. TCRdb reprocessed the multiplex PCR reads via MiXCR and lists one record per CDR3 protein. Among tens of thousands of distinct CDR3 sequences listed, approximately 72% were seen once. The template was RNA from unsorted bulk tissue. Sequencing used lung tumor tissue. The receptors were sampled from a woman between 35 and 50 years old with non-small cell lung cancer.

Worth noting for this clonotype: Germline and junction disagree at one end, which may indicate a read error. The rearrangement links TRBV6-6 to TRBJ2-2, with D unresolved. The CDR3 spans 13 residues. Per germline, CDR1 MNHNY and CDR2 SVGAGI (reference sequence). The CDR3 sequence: CASARVNIGELFF. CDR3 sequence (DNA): TGTGCCAGCGCCCGGGTCAACATCGGGGAGCTGTTTTTT.

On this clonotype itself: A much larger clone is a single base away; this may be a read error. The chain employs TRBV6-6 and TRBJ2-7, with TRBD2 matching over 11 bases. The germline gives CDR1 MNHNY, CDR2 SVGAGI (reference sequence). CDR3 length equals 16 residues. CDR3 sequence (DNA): TGTGCCAGCAGTTACACATTAGCGGGAGGGGCTGAGGAGCGGTACTTC. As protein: CASSYTLAGGAEERYF.

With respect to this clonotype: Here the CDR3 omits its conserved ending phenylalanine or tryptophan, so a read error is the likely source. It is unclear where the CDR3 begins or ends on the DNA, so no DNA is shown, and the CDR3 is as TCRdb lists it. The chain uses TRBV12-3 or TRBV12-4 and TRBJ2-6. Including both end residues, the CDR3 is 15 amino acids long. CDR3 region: CASSPHRSGANVLIL.

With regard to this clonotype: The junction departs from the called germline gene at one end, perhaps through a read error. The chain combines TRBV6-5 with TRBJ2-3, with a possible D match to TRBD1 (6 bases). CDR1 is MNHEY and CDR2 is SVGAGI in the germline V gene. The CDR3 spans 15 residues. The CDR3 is CVSRDTGNPTDTQYF. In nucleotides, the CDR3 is TGTGTCAGCAGGGATACAGGGAACCCTACAGATACGCAGTATTTT.

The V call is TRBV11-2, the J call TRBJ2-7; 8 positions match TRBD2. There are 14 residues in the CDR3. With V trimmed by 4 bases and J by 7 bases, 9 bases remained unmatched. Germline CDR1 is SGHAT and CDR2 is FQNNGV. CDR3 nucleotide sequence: TGTGCCAGCAGCTCCACGGGACTAGTGACGGAGCAGTACTTC. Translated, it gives CASSSTGLVTEQYF.

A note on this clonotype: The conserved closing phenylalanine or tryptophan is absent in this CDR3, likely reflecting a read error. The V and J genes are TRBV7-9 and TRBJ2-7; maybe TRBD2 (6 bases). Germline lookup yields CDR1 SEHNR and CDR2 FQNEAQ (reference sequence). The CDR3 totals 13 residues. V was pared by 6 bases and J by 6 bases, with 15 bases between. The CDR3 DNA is TGTGCCAGCAGGGAGGGGCTTACCTTCGAGCAGTACATC. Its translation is CASREGLTFEQYI.

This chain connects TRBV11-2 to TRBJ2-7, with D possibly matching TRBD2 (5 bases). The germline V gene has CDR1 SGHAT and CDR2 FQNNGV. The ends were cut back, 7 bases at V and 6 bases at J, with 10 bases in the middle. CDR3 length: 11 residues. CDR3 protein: CASNLGGEQYF. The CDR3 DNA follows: TGTGCCAGCAATTTAGGAGGCGAGCAGTACTTC.

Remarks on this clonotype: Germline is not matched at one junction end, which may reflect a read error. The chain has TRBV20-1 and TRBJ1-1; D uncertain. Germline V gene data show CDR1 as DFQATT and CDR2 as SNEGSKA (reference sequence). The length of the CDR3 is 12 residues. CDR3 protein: CNGTDRNTEALF. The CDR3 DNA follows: TGCAATGGCACGGATCGGAACACTGAAGCTCTCTTT.

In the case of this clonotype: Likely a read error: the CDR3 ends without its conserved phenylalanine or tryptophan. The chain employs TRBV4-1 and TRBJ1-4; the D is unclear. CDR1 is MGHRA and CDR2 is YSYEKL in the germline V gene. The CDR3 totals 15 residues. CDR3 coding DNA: TGCTCCAGCAGCCCCGACTCTTGGGGTGATGAAAAACTGTTTTCT. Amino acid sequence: CSSSPDSWGDEKLFS.

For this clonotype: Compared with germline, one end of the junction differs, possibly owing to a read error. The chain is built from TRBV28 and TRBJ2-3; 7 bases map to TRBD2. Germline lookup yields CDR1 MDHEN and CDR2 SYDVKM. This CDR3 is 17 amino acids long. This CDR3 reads CAISPCLWGGGADTQYF. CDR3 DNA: TGTGCCATCAGTCCCTGTTTGTGGGGGGGAGGGGCAGATACGCAGTATTTT.

In DNA form, the CDR3 reads TGTGCCATCAGGTCGCAGCGTTCGAACACCGGGGAGCTGTTTTTT. It yields the protein CAIRSQRSNTGELFF. This chain uses TRBV6-5 with TRBJ2-2; D ambiguous. Looked up from germline, CDR1 is MNHEY and CDR2 is SVGAGI. Trimming stripped 10 bases from V and 0 bases from J, with 15 bases between. The CDR3 contains 15 residues.

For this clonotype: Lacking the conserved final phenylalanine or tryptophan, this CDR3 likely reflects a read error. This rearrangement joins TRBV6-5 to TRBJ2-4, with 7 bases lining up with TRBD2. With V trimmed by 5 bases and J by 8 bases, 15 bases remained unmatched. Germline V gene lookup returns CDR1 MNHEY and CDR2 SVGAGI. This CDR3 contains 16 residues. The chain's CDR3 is CASSPTVLRGVDIQYL. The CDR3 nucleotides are TGTGCCAGCAGTCCCACCGTTCTCCGGGGGGTCGACATTCAGTACTTA.

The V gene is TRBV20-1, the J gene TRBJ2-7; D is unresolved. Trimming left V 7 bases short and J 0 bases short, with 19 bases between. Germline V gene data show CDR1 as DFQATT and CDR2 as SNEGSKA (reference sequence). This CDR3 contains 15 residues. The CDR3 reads CSVPKGRIFSYEQYF. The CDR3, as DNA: TGCAGTGTTCCAAAAGGCAGGATATTCTCCTACGAGCAGTACTTC.

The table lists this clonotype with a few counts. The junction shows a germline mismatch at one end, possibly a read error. The CDR3 region is CASSLDGQGEQLF. Written as DNA, the CDR3 is TGTGCTAGCAGCTTAGATGGGCAGGGAGAGCAGCTCTTC. The chain combines TRBV11-3 with TRBJ2-1; D tentatively reads TRBD1 or TRBD2 (5 bases each). CDR3 length: 13 amino acids. The germline V gene encodes CDR1 SGHNT and CDR2 YENEEA. Together with reference TRBV11-3 and TRBJ2-1, the CDR3 gives the full variable domain: EAGVVQSPRYKIIEKKQPVAFWCNPISGHNTLYWYLQNLGQGPELLIRYENEEAVDDSQLPKDRFSAERLKGVDSTLKIQPAELGDSAVYLCASSLDGQGEQLFGPGTRLTVL.

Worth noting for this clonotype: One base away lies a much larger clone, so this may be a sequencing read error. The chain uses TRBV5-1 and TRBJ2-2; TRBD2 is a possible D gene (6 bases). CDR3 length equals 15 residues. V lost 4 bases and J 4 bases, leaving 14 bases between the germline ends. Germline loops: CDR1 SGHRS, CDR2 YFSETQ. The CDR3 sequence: CASSATSRATGELFF. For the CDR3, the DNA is TGCGCCAGCAGCGCCACTAGCCGTGCCACCGGGGAGCTGTTTTTT.

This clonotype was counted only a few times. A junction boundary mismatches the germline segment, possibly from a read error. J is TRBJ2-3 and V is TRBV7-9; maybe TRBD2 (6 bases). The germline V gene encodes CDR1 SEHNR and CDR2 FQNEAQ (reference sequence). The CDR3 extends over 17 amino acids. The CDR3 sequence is CASSGPGLGGPTGTQYF. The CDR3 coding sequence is TGTGCCAGCAGCGGCCCGGGGCTAGGAGGGCCCACAGGTACGCAGTATTTT.

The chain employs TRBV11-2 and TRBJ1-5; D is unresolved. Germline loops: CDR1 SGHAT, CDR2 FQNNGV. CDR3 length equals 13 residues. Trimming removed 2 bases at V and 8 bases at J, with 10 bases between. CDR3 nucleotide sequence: TGTGCCAGCAGCTTAAGGGTTAATAAGCCCCAGCATTTT. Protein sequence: CASSLRVNKPQHF.

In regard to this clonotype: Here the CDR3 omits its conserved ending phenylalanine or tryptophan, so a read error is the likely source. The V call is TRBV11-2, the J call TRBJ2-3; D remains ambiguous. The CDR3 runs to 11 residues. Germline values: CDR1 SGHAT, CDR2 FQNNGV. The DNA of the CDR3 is TGTGCTAGCAGTTTATCTGACTGGCAGTATTTG. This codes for CASSLSDWQYL.

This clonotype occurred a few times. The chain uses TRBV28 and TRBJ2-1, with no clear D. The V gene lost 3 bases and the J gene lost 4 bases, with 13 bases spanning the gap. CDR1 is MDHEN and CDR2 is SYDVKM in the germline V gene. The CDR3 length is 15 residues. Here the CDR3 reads CASSFIGSQYNEQFF. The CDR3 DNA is TGTGCCAGCAGTTTCATCGGAAGTCAATACAATGAGCAGTTCTTC.

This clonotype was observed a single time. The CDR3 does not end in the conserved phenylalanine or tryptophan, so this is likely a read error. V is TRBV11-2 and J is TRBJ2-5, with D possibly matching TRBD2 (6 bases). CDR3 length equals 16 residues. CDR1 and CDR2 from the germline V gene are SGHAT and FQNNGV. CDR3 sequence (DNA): TGTGCCAGCAACTTAGTTGGGCGGAGGGCTCAAGAGACCCAGTACTTA. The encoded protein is CASNLVGRRAQETQYL.

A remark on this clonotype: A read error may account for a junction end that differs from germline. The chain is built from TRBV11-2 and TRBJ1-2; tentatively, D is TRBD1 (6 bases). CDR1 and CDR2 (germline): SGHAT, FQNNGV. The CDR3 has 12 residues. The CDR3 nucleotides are TGTGCCAACAGGGCGGGTCTGGAGGGCTATACCTTC. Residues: CANRAGLEGYTF.

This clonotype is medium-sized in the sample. CDR3 residues: CASSFGSGTQYTQYF. CDR3 nucleotide sequence: TGTGCCAGCAGCTTCGGGTCAGGGACTCAATATACGCAGTATTTT. V gene TRBV11-2 combines with J gene TRBJ2-3; D possibly corresponds to TRBD2 (6 bases). V lost 3 bases and J lost 7, with 17 bases in between. CDR3 size: 15 residues. CDR1 SGHAT and CDR2 FQNNGV come from the germline V gene.

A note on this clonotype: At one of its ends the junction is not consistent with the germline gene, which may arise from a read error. The CDR3 nucleotides read TGTACTATCAGTGAGGGACAACGCACCAACTATGACTACACCTTC. This codes for CTISEGQRTNYDYTF. J is TRBJ1-2 and V is TRBV10-3; D might be TRBD1 (6 bases). This CDR3 has 15 amino acids. Germline CDR1 reads ENHRY; CDR2 reads SYGVKD.

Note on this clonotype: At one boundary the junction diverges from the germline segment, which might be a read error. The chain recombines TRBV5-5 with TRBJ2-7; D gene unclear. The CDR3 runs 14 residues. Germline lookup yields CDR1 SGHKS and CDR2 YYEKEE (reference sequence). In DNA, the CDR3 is TGTGACAGCAGCTTTAACTACATGGCGTATGAGCAGTACTTC. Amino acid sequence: CDSSFNYMAYEQYF.

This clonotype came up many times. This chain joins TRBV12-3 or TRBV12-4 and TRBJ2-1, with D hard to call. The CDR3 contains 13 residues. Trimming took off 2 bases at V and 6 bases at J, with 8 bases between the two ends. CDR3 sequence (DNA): TGTGCCAGCAGTTTACTGGGTACCAATGAGCAGTTCTTC. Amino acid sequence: CASSLLGTNEQFF.

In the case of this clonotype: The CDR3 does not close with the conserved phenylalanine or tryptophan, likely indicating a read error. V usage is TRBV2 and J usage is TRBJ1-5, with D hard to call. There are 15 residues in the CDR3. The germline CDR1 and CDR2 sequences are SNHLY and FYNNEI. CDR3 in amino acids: CVSSAGKLAAGPQHL. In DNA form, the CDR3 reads TGTGTCAGCAGTGCCGGCAAACTAGCGGCAGGACCCCAGCATTTA.

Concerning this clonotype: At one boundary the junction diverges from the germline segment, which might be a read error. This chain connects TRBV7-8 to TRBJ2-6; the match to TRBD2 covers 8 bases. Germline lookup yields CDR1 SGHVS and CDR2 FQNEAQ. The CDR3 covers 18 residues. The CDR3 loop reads CASNLPGLDLSGANILTF. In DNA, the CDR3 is TGTGCCAGCAACTTGCCGGGACTAGACCTCTCTGGGGCCAACATCCTGACTTTC.

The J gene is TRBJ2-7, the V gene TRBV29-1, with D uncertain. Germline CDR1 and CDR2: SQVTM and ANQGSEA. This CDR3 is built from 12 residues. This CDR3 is CTEDRFPYEQYF. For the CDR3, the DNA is TGCACCGAGGACCGATTTCCCTACGAGCAGTACTTC.